Each of the 13 T cell receptor beta chains below was sequenced from the same sample in a study of blood T cell repertoires in COVID-19. Clones were read by immunoSEQ multiplex PCR, and TCRdb kept only the in-frame ones, dropping some. The sample consists of more than 95,000 clones, roughly 80% of them appearing once. The material sequenced was peripheral blood. These receptors came from a man in his fifties or sixties with acute or convalescent COVID-19.

The CDR3 coding sequence is TGCAGTGCTAGTAGCTTGCGGGCCCCCCAGCATTTT. It specifies CSASSLRAPQHF. This chain uses TRBV20-1 with TRBJ1-5; D not certain. Trimming removed 3 bases from V and 10 bases from J, with 13 bases in between. Germline V gene sequence: CDR1 DFQATT, CDR2 SNEGSKA (reference sequence). The CDR3 length is 12 residues.

This clone has a single count. This rearrangement joins TRBV7-2 to TRBJ1-2; no reliable D call. The germline V gene encodes CDR1 SGHTA and CDR2 FQGNSA. V lost 3 bases, J lost 4 bases, and 9 bases lay in between. The CDR3 totals 13 residues. The CDR3, as DNA: TGTGCCAGCAGCTTGGTGGGAGCCTATGGCTACACCTTC. Translating gives CASSLVGAYGYTF.

This chain uses TRBV18 with TRBJ2-1, with 9 bases aligning to TRBD1. The CDR3 length is 15 residues. CDR1 is KGHSH and CDR2 is LQKENI in the germline V gene. V shed 6 bases, J shed 4 bases, and the junction held 7 bases outside the gene matches. The CDR3 region is CASSPGTGSYNEQFF. In nucleotides, the CDR3 is TGTGCCAGCTCCCCCGGGACAGGGTCTTACAATGAGCAGTTCTTC.

V is TRBV5-4 and J is TRBJ2-3, with 11 positions matching TRBD2. Germline loops: CDR1 SGHNT, CDR2 YYREEE (reference sequence). V trimming: 3 bases; J trimming: 3 bases; junction bases outside the gene matches: 6. CDR3 length: 16 residues. CDR3 in DNA: TGTGCCAGCAGCTCTGTAGCGGGAGGGCCGACAGATACGCAGTATTTT. Translated: CASSSVAGGPTDTQYF.

DNA of the CDR3: TGTGCCAGCAGTTTTACCGGGACTAGCGGGAGTTTTGCCGGGGAGCTGTTTTTT. Translating it yields CASSFTGTSGSFAGELFF. This chain links TRBV7-2 with TRBJ2-2; 14 nucleotides agree with TRBD2. Germline CDR1 reads SGHTA; CDR2 reads FQGNSA. J was trimmed by 6 bases and V by 6 bases; bases with no gene match: 12. This CDR3 is 18 amino acids long.

V and J are TRBV5-4 and TRBJ2-2, with D maybe TRBD1 (5 bases). This CDR3 contains 15 residues. The V gene's germline CDR1 is SGHNT and CDR2 YYREEE (reference sequence). V was shortened by 1 base and J by 3 bases, with 10 bases between the two germline ends. In DNA, the CDR3 is TGTGCCAGCAGCTTGAAGAGACAGTACACCGGGGAGCTGTTTTTT. Protein product: CASSLKRQYTGELFF. The full variable domain, completed using reference TRBV5-4 and TRBJ2-2, is ETGVTQSPTHLIKTRGQQVTLRCSSQSGHNTVSWYQQALGQGPQFIFQYYREEENGRGNFPPRFSGLQFPNYSSELNVNALELDDSALYLCASSLKRQYTGELFFGEGSRLTVL.

V usage is TRBV19 and J usage is TRBJ2-1; 11 nucleotides align to TRBD2. CDR1 is LNHDA, CDR2 SQIVND, per germline (reference sequence). V lost 7 bases to trimming and J lost 5 bases; unmatched junction nucleotides: 19. The CDR3 is 19 amino acids. The CDR3 loop reads CASMVGRFVAGGLNNEQFF. CDR3 sequence (DNA): TGTGCCAGTATGGTAGGGAGGTTCGTAGCGGGAGGGCTGAACAATGAGCAGTTCTTC.

The chain joins TRBV25-1 to TRBJ2-3; 10 nucleotides align to TRBD1. This CDR3 spans 15 amino acids. The germline CDR1 and CDR2 sequences are MGHDK and SYGVNS. Trimming removed 6 bases from V and 5 bases from J; junction bases left unmatched: 8. The CDR3 protein is CASSEGQGLKDTQYF. The CDR3 region has the DNA TGTGCCAGCAGCGAGGGACAGGGGTTGAAAGATACGCAGTATTTT.

The rearrangement joins TRBV21-1 to TRBJ2-7; the table calls TRBD1, which could not be checked here. TRBV21-1 corresponds to a pseudogene. This CDR3 is 11 amino acids long. CDR3 bases: TGTGCCAGGCGGCGACAGGAGGAGCAGTACGTC. Translated: CARRRQEEQYV.

The rearrangement links TRBV6-5 to TRBJ1-1; 7 nucleotides agree with TRBD1. This CDR3 has 15 residues. V was clipped by 6 bases and J by 3 bases; unmatched bases: 10. The germline V gene has CDR1 MNHEY and CDR2 SVGAGI. The DNA for the CDR3 is TGTGCCAGCAGCGCCAAGGGGGCGAGGGACACTGAAGCTTTCTTT. As protein: CASSAKGARDTEAFF.

This sequence joins TRBV19 and TRBJ2-2; 7 nucleotides align to TRBD2. Germline V CDR1 and CDR2: LNHDA, SQIVND (reference sequence). CDR3 size: 16 residues. Trimming at V came to 3 bases and at J to 5 bases, leaving 9 bases not matched to a gene. CDR3: CASSIRAGRRTGELFF. DNA of the CDR3: TGTGCCAGTAGTATTAGAGCGGGAAGGAGGACCGGGGAGCTGTTTTTT.

The chain links TRBV5-1 to TRBJ1-4; unclear D gene. V shed 3 bases and J shed 5 bases, with 8 bases lying between them. Germline V gene lookup returns CDR1 SGHRS and CDR2 YFSETQ. This CDR3 contains 13 residues. CDR3 residues: CASSSPPNEKLFF. The CDR3 DNA reads TGCGCCAGCAGCTCCCCCCCGAATGAAAAACTGTTTTTT.

This clone has a count of ten or more. The chain has TRBV9 and TRBJ1-2; D ambiguous. V was pared by 0 bases and J by 8 bases, with 11 bases between. The germline V gene encodes CDR1 SGDLS and CDR2 YYNGEE. This CDR3 is 13 amino acids long. The CDR3 coding sequence is TGTGCCAGCAGCGTAGAGGCAGGAAGCGGCTACACCTTC. Protein product: CASSVEAGSGYTF. Based on the CDR3 plus reference TRBV9 and TRBJ1-2, the full variable domain is DSGVTQTPKHLITATGQRVTLRCSPRSGDLSVYWYQQSLDQGLQFLIQYYNGEERAKGNILERFSAQQFPDLHSELNLSSLELGDSALYFCASSVEAGSGYTFGSGTRLTVV.